This T cell receptor beta chain was captured by sequencing in a study of T-cell memory formation after mild COVID-19. As for the study in general: TCR clusters largely stayed donor specific.

Regarding the study as a whole: CD4+ contracting clones lay mainly in CM and EM, CD8+ ones in EMRA.

MiXCR, run by TCRdb on the 5' RACE reads, gives a single entry per CDR3 protein. The sample records 300,000 or so distinct CDR3 sequences, around 15% being singletons. This clonotype was seen ten or more times. Its specificity is not known. Sequencing was carried out using PBMCs or a T cell subset sorted from them (not recorded which). The TCR comes from a man aged 18 to 35 who had mild COVID-19 (a few samples of this study predate the infection). Cell type and time point are not known.

CDR3 region: CSARVPLGTAASQAFF. CDR3 coding DNA: TGCAGTGCTAGAGTGCCTTTAGGGACAGCGGCATCTCAAGCTTTCTTT. The genes are TRBV20-1 and TRBJ1-1; 7 bases match TRBD1. The V and J ends lost 1 base and 9 bases, in that order; junction bases with no gene match: 17. Germline-derived CDR1 and CDR2 are DFQATT and SNEGSKA (reference sequence). This CDR3 spans 16 amino acids.